These T cell receptor beta chains were read from a single sample in a study of shared clonotypes between healthy human individuals. The method was immunoSEQ multiplex PCR; TCRdb's version includes in-frame clones alone and lacks a portion of them. The sample gives approximately 1,500,000 clones, more than 95% of which show up once; roughly 1.2% is in the top ten. The sequencing input was naive CD4+ T cells sorted from blood. The receptors here all came from a man aged 25-45 years in good health. Each CDR3 is given with its conserved first and last residue. The D gene is left open where the match is weak. Clone size is shown for a subset of rows, as once, few, many or a class of expanded clone.

abundance | j_gene | len | d_gene | v_gene | CDR3aa | CDR3nt
NA | TRBJ2-3 | 15 | TRBD1 | TRBV11-3 | CASSLTGQGYGTQYF | TGTGCCAGCAGCTTAACGGGACAGGGATATGGTACGCAGTATTTT
NA | TRBJ1-4 | 14 | TRBD1 | TRBV6-5 | CASRVQGASEKLFF | TGTGCCAGCAGGGTACAGGGGGCTAGTGAAAAACTGTTTTTT
NA | TRBJ1-2 | 16 | NA | TRBV19 | CASTSTRGRKGDGYTF | TGTGCCAGTACTTCAACTAGGGGGAGGAAGGGTGATGGCTACACCTTC
NA | TRBJ2-2 | 16 | NA | TRBV5-1 | CASSLIPGSNTGELFF | TGCGCCAGCAGCTTGATACCAGGTTCGAACACCGGGGAGCTGTTTTTT
NA | TRBJ2-1 | 14 | TRBD2 | TRBV18 | CASSRAGGYNEQFF | TGTGCCAGCTCAAGAGCGGGGGGCTACAATGAGCAGTTCTTC
NA | TRBJ2-3 | 11 | NA | TRBV11-2 | CASSPENTQYF | TGTGCCAGCAGCCCCGAGAATACGCAGTATTTT
NA | TRBJ2-1 | 16 | TRBD2 | TRBV6-1 | CASSEEVAGFYNEQFF | TGTGCCAGCAGTGAAGAGGTAGCGGGATTCTACAATGAGCAGTTCTTC
NA | TRBJ1-5 | 10 | NA | TRBV19 | CASGNQPQHF | TGTGCCAGTGGGAATCAGCCTCAGCATTTT
NA | TRBJ1-2 | 12 | NA | TRBV7-9 | CASTASNYGYTF | TGTGCCAGCACAGCGTCTAACTATGGCTACACCTTC
NA | TRBJ2-1 | 16 | NA | TRBV11-2 | CASRLKTSRSYNEQFF | TGTGCCAGCAGGCTTAAGACTTCTCGCTCCTACAATGAGCAGTTCTTC
NA | TRBJ2-1 | 12 | NA | TRBV19 | CASSVGSGEQFF | TGTGCCAGTAGTGTGGGATCAGGTGAGCAGTTCTTC
NA | TRBJ2-2 | 13 | NA | TRBV27 | CASRRENTGELFF | TGTGCCAGCAGGCGGGAGAACACCGGGGAGCTGTTTTTT
once | TRBJ2-5 | 16 | TRBD2 | TRBV11-2 | CASSLLAGGYQETQYF | TGTGCCAGCAGCTTACTAGCGGGAGGGTACCAAGAGACCCAGTACTTC
NA | TRBJ2-1 | 15 | NA | TRBV5-1 | CASSLRVSPDNEQFF | TGCGCCAGCAGCTTGCGGGTCTCCCCCGACAATGAGCAGTTCTTC
NA | TRBJ1-1 | 17 | NA | TRBV12-5 | CASGLGSSLLMNTEAFF | TGTGCTAGTGGTTTGGGGTCCAGCCTCTTAATGAACACTGAAGCTTTCTTT
once | TRBJ1-1 | 15 | NA | TRBV9 | CASSVGSTVNTEAFF | TGTGCCAGCAGCGTAGGGTCCACAGTCAACACTGAAGCTTTCTTT
NA | TRBJ2-3 | 15 | NA | TRBV5-6 | CASSLGRRRTDTQYF | TGTGCCAGCAGCTTGGGGAGGAGACGCACAGATACGCAGTATTTT
once | TRBJ2-1 | 15 | TRBD1 | TRBV5-1 | CASSLTGGSYNEQFF | TGCGCCAGCAGCTTGACAGGGGGATCCTACAATGAGCAGTTCTTC
NA | TRBJ1-5 | 15 | TRBD1 | TRBV30 | CAWSARGNSNQPQHF | TGTGCCTGGAGTGCCAGGGGGAATAGCAATCAGCCCCAGCATTTT
NA | TRBJ2-1 | 15 | TRBD2 | TRBV5-1 | CASSSTSGISNEQFF | TGCGCCAGCAGCTCGACTAGCGGTATTAGCAATGAGCAGTTCTTC
NA | TRBJ2-3 | 17 | NA | TRBV28 | CARQSPRGPRSTDTQYF | TGTGCCAGACAGTCTCCCCGAGGACCCCGAAGCACAGATACGCAGTATTTT
NA | TRBJ1-5 | 14 | NA | TRBV27 | CASSLTGGNQPQHF | TGTGCCAGCAGTTTGACAGGTGGGAATCAGCCCCAGCATTTT
NA | TRBJ2-1 | 15 | TRBD2 | TRBV7-6 | CASSLAASGSHEQFF | TGTGCCAGCAGCTTAGCGGCTAGCGGGAGCCATGAGCAGTTCTTC
NA | TRBJ2-7 | 15 | TRBD1 | TRBV4-1 | CASSQGTGRSPEQYF | TGCGCCAGCAGCCAAGGGACAGGGCGATCGCCCGAGCAGTACTTC
NA | TRBJ2-1 | 16 | TRBD2 | TRBV9 | CASSVGGGSSYNEQFF | TGTGCCAGCAGCGTAGGCGGGGGGAGCTCCTACAATGAGCAGTTCTTC
NA | TRBJ2-3 | 18 | TRBD2 | TRBV5-4 | CASSLGLAGGFGTDTQYF | TGTGCCAGCAGCTTGGGTCTAGCGGGAGGGTTTGGCACAGATACGCAGTATTTT
once | TRBJ2-1 | 14 | TRBD2 | TRBV6-1 | CASGGLAGVNEQFF | TGTGCCAGCGGCGGACTAGCGGGAGTGAATGAGCAGTTCTTC
NA | TRBJ2-3 | 17 | TRBD2 | TRBV5-1 | CASSLGVAGGITDTQYF | TGCGCCAGCAGCTTGGGAGTAGCGGGAGGTATAACAGATACGCAGTATTTT
NA | TRBJ2-1 | 16 | TRBD2 | TRBV5-1 | CASSLGSGGPYNEQFF | TGCGCCAGCAGCTTGGGAAGCGGGGGCCCGTACAATGAGCAGTTCTTC
NA | TRBJ2-5 | 18 | TRBD1 | TRBV7-8 | CASSSRPRRTGVRETQYF | TGTGCCAGCAGCTCGAGACCCCGGCGGACAGGAGTCAGGGAGACCCAGTACTTC
NA | TRBJ2-3 | 17 | TRBD2 | TRBV5-4 | CASSVTSGRPLGDTQYF | TGTGCCAGCAGCGTGACTAGCGGGAGGCCCCTGGGAGATACGCAGTATTTT
NA | TRBJ2-7 | 13 | NA | TRBV5-1 | CASSLQISYEQYF | TGCGCCAGCAGCTTGCAAATCTCCTACGAGCAGTACTTC
once | TRBJ1-1 | 14 | NA | TRBV9 | CASSAVQGNTEAFF | TGTGCCAGCAGTGCCGTACAGGGGAACACTGAAGCTTTCTTT
NA | TRBJ1-2 | 14 | NA | TRBV2 | CASSDKPSNYGYTF | TGTGCCAGCAGTGATAAACCGTCCAACTATGGCTACACCTTC
once | TRBJ2-2 | 14 | NA | TRBV5-4 | CASSLEGTSGELFF | TGTGCCAGCAGCTTGGAAGGGACATCCGGGGAGCTGTTTTTT
NA | TRBJ2-1 | 12 | NA | TRBV19 | CASSIAGSTQFF | TGTGCCAGTAGTATAGCCGGGTCTACTCAGTTCTTC
NA | TRBJ1-1 | 17 | TRBD1 | TRBV23-1 | CASSQESAGTENTEAFF | TGCGCCAGCAGTCAAGAGTCGGCCGGGACAGAGAACACTGAAGCTTTCTTT
NA | TRBJ2-1 | 13 | NA | TRBV7-3 | CASSTSSYNEQFF | TGTGCCAGCAGTACTTCAAGCTACAATGAGCAGTTCTTC
NA | TRBJ1-3 | 15 | NA | TRBV7-9 | CASSLAQGSGNTIYF | TGTGCCAGCAGCTTAGCACAGGGCTCTGGAAACACCATATATTTT
NA | TRBJ2-7 | 15 | NA | TRBV5-1 | CASSLDGGQSYEQYF | TGCGCCAGCAGCTTAGACGGGGGGCAAAGTTACGAGCAGTACTTC
once | TRBJ2-2 | 17 | TRBD2 | TRBV9 | CASSPWTSGSGTGELFF | TGTGCCAGCAGCCCCTGGACTAGCGGGAGTGGTACCGGGGAGCTGTTTTTT
NA | TRBJ1-4 | 15 | NA | TRBV19 | CASTRTAPLNEKLFF | TGTGCCAGTACCAGGACAGCTCCTCTAAATGAAAAACTGTTTTTT
NA | TRBJ2-1 | 15 | NA | TRBV11-2 | CASSPRDFPYNEQFF | TGTGCCAGCAGCCCCCGGGACTTCCCGTACAATGAGCAGTTCTTC
NA | TRBJ2-5 | 14 | NA | TRBV19 | CASSPGRNWGTQYF | TGTGCCAGTAGTCCGGGACGGAATTGGGGGACCCAGTACTTC
NA | TRBJ2-3 | 15 | NA | TRBV6-5 | CASSSGPISKDTQYF | TGTGCCAGCAGTTCCGGACCTATTTCGAAGGATACGCAGTATTTT
once | TRBJ1-5 | 15 | TRBD1 | TRBV19 | CATGTGLGSNQPQHF | TGTGCCACCGGGACAGGGCTCGGTAGCAATCAGCCCCAGCATTTT
NA | TRBJ2-1 | 13 | NA | TRBV6-5 | CASNLLGGNEQFF | TGTGCCAGCAACCTCCTTGGGGGGAATGAGCAGTTCTTC
once | TRBJ2-2 | 21 | TRBD2 | TRBV7-3 | CASSSIPLTWTSPQNTGELFF | TGTGCCAGCAGCTCAATCCCCCTGACTTGGACTAGCCCGCAGAACACCGGGGAGCTGTTTTTT
NA | TRBJ2-7 | 13 | NA | TRBV18 | CASSPQGRNEQYF | TGTGCCAGCTCACCTCAGGGGCGGAACGAGCAGTACTTC
NA | TRBJ2-1 | 14 | NA | TRBV5-4 | CASSLAGLYNEQFF | TGTGCCAGCAGCTTGGCCGGGCTATACAATGAGCAGTTCTTC
NA | TRBJ2-1 | 15 | NA | TRBV28 | CASSFGGSSYNEQFF | TGTGCCAGCAGTTTTGGTGGGAGCTCCTACAATGAGCAGTTCTTC
NA | TRBJ2-7 | 15 | TRBD1 | TRBV14 | CASSRGDRVTYEQYF | TGTGCCAGCAGCCGAGGGGACAGGGTGACCTACGAGCAGTACTTC
NA | TRBJ1-1 | 13 | NA | TRBV29-1 | CSVSRGSGTEAFF | TGCAGCGTTTCCCGGGGGTCGGGCACTGAAGCTTTCTTT
NA | TRBJ1-2 | 14 | NA | TRBV14 | CASSQGGIDYGYTF | TGTGCCAGCAGCCAAGGAGGTATCGACTATGGCTACACCTTC